This entry is about one TCR beta chain. No antigen is known for it. The entry originates in a study of T cells in localized non-small cell lung cancer. Clones were read by immunoSEQ multiplex PCR, and TCRdb kept only the in-frame ones, dropping some. The sample shows tens of thousands of clones, 65% to 85% of them seen only once. The V end lost 1 base, the J end lost 5 bases, and 14 bases lay between the germline ends. The CDR3 runs to 15 residues. Germline assignment: CDR1 LGHNA and CDR2 YSLEER. Study results and caveats: In uninvolved adjacent lung, T cell clonality reached its highest value, exceeding tumor. The study detected a median 57 of the top 100 tumor clones in adjacent lung. Heterogeneity within the tumor remains possible, as just one region underwent sequencing. Greater blood T cell density accompanied longer overall survival.

Sample: peripheral blood, taken before any cancer treatment. The TCR comes from a female donor aged 60 or older with stage I lung adenocarcinoma. The chain is built from TRBV4-3 and TRBJ2-5; perhaps TRBD2 as D (6 bases). DNA for the CDR3: TGCGCCAGCAGCCAAGGGGGCGGGAAAGGGGAGACCCAGTACTTC. Translated, it gives CASSQGGGKGETQYF.